The present T cell receptor beta chain was sequenced within a study of cytomegalovirus exposure and HLA in healthy donors. On the study more broadly: A subsequent analysis reported that the 120 or so validation repertoires were produced on the same platform that had also been used for the 666 first-cohort repertoires.

Sequenced by immunoSEQ multiplex PCR; TCRdb stores in-frame clones only, minus some. Of some 170,000 clones listed, approximately 96% are singletons. Whole-study findings and limits: Reports indicated that the classifier achieved high specificity and sensitivity in diagnosing cytomegalovirus status. Researchers catalogued approximately 170 TCR beta chains as cytomegalovirus-associated.

About this clone itself: Its specificity is unknown.

V lost 3 bases to trimming and J lost 5 bases, with 22 bases between them. Germline CDR1 is MGHDK and CDR2 is SYGVNS. The CDR3 consists of 17 residues. This receptor was obtained from a woman under 30 in good health and CMV-seronegative. The sequenced sample consisted of PBMCs. The genes are TRBV25-1 and TRBJ2-5, with a possible D match to TRBD1 (7 bases). The CDR3 reads CASSDPSGGRGAETQYF. CDR3 DNA sequence: TGTGCCAGCAGTGACCCCTCGGGCGGCAGGGGGGCGGAGACCCAGTACTTC.